What follows are 17 T cell receptor beta chains derived from one specimen sequenced in a study of OX40 agonist ivuxolimab in advanced cancers. Using immunoSEQ multiplex PCR, the repertoire was profiled, and TCRdb retains in-frame clones only, with some absent. This table holds more than 60,000 clones, roughly 87% found once. Sequencing was performed on CD4+ or CD8+ T cells sorted from blood, taken in a trial of the OX40 agonist ivuxolimab. The receptor set was obtained from an adult with an advanced solid tumor such as melanoma, head and neck, liver or kidney cancer.

The chain employs TRBV6-1 and TRBJ2-7; 7 bases align to TRBD1. Germline trimming cut 2 bases from V and 3 bases from J; bases unmatched to any gene: 7. Per germline, CDR1 MNHNS and CDR2 SASEGT. The CDR3 consists of 15 residues. CDR3: CASSETGQRRYEQYF. The CDR3 nucleotides are TGTGCCAGCAGTGAAACGGGACAGCGACGCTACGAGCAGTACTTC.

The V and J genes are TRBV19 and TRBJ2-3, with 8 bases that match TRBD2. This CDR3 has 13 amino acids. The germline V gene encodes CDR1 LNHDA and CDR2 SQIVND (reference sequence). V dropped 5 bases and J dropped 8; count of bases not matched to a gene: 6. CDR3 sequence: CASSYGLASTQYF. The CDR3 bases are TGTGCCAGTAGTTATGGACTAGCAAGTACGCAGTATTTT.

This rearrangement joins TRBV15 to TRBJ1-5; D is possibly TRBD1 (6 bases). Germline V gene data show CDR1 as LNHNV and CDR2 as YYDKDF (reference sequence). With 0 bases removed from V and 7 bases from J, the gap between germline ends came to 13 bases. The length of the CDR3 is 15 residues. CDR3: CATSRDTVTGQPQHF. The DNA for the CDR3 is TGTGCCACCAGCAGAGATACGGTCACAGGGCAGCCCCAGCATTTT. Complete variable domain (other parts from reference TRBV15 and TRBJ1-5): DAMVIQNPRYQVTQFGKPVTLSCSQTLNHNVMYWYQQKSSQAPKLLFHYYDKDFNNEADTPDNFQSRRPNTSFCFLDIRSPGLGDTAMYLCATSRDTVTGQPQHFGDGTRLSIL.

This chain connects TRBV19 to TRBJ1-5; 7 bases line up with TRBD1. The CDR3 is 15 amino acids. Per germline, CDR1 LNHDA and CDR2 SQIVND (reference sequence). V lost 7 bases to trimming and J lost 6 bases; unmatched junction nucleotides: 12. The CDR3 bases are TGTGCCAGTAATCAACAGGGGATGAATACTCAGCCCCAGCATTTT. Protein sequence: CASNQQGMNTQPQHF.

This clone was detected only a few times. The chain couples TRBV5-1 to TRBJ2-3; TRBD2 aligns across 8 bases. The CDR3 loop spans 16 amino acids. Germline assignment: CDR1 SGHRS and CDR2 YFSETQ. Trimming took 4 bases from V and 1 from J; bases not matched to a gene: 8. This chain's CDR3 is CASSPNLAGRTDTQYF. The CDR3 DNA reads TGCGCCAGCAGCCCAAATCTAGCGGGCCGCACAGATACGCAGTATTTT.

This chain uses TRBV5-5 with TRBJ2-1; possible D gene TRBD2, 6 bases. Between the trimmed V and J ends, which lost 7 bases and 4 bases, there was a span of 21 bases. Germline V gene lookup returns CDR1 SGHKS and CDR2 YYEKEE (reference sequence). This CDR3 has 16 residues. The CDR3 coding sequence is TGTGCCAGCGCTGTGGGGCGGGACTGGGGATACAATGAGCAGTTCTTC. It codes for CASAVGRDWGYNEQFF.

The gene calls are TRBV21-1 and TRBJ2-2; the DNA was not compared with TRBD2, the D call given in the table. TRBV21-1 represents a pseudogene. The CDR3 length is 17 residues. The CDR3 here is CASSGPLSALGTGELFF. CDR3 nucleotides: TGTGCCAGCAGCGGCCCCCTTAGCGCGTTGGGCACCGGGGAGCTGTTTTTT.

This chain connects TRBV5-1 to TRBJ2-3; TRBD2 might be the D (6 bases). V was shortened by 5 bases and J by 3 bases, with 13 bases between the two germline ends. Germline lookup yields CDR1 SGHRS and CDR2 YFSETQ. There are 14 residues in the CDR3. This CDR3 is CASSQPEGTDTQYF. CDR3 coding DNA: TGCGCCAGCAGTCAGCCGGAGGGAACAGATACGCAGTATTTT.

The table lists this clone with a count of one. The rearrangement links TRBV27 to TRBJ2-5; D is possibly TRBD1 (6 bases). Germline V gene sequence: CDR1 MNHEY, CDR2 SMNVEV (reference sequence). V was cut by 3 bases and J by 4 bases, with 15 bases left in between. The CDR3 is 15 residues long. The CDR3 sequence: CASSFGQGSVETQYF. CDR3 nucleotides: TGTGCCAGCAGTTTCGGGCAGGGGAGCGTAGAGACCCAGTACTTC.

This clone was picked up a small number of times. This sequence joins TRBV4-1 and TRBJ2-2, with a possible D match to TRBD1 (5 bases). Germline-derived CDR1 and CDR2 are MGHRA and YSYEKL. The CDR3 has 17 amino acids. The V and J ends lost 0 bases and 6 bases respectively, with 17 bases between them. The chain's CDR3 is CASSQESAGYGAGELFF. CDR3 bases: TGCGCCAGCAGCCAAGAGTCGGCAGGGTATGGGGCCGGGGAGCTGTTTTTT.

The rearrangement uses TRBV6-1 and TRBJ1-5; a weak D match, TRBD1 (5 bases). The CDR3 runs 13 residues. Germline assignment: CDR1 MNHNS and CDR2 SASEGT. V lost 6 bases and J 3 bases, leaving 9 bases between the germline ends. CDR3 sequence reads: CASSRDFNQPQHF. The CDR3 region has the DNA TGTGCCAGCAGCAGGGACTTCAATCAGCCCCAGCATTTT.

This clone has only one observation. This sequence joins TRBV9 and TRBJ2-5; 14 bases are a match to TRBD2. V was pared by 4 bases and J by 6 bases, with 8 bases of the junction left unmatched. The CDR3 spans 16 residues. Germline CDR1 and CDR2: SGDLS and YYNGEE. CDR3 bases: TGTGCCAGCAGCCCCCGACTAGCGGGAGGGCCACAGACCCAGTACTTC. The encoded protein is CASSPRLAGGPQTQYF.

The genes are TRBV19 and TRBJ2-7; 7 bases line up with TRBD2. Germline CDR1 reads LNHDA; CDR2 reads SQIVND (reference sequence). The trim removed 3 bases at V and 0 bases at J, leaving 2 bases unmatched. This CDR3 has 14 amino acids. This chain's CDR3 is CASSISSGSYEQYF. The CDR3 DNA is TGTGCCAGTAGTATCTCTAGCGGCTCCTACGAGCAGTACTTC.

This chain links TRBV11-2 with TRBJ1-1; D ambiguous. The length of the CDR3 is 13 residues. Trimming left V 1 base short and J 2 bases short, with 5 bases between. CDR1 is SGHAT and CDR2 is FQNNGV in the germline V gene. Written as DNA, the CDR3 is TGTGCCAGCAGCTTAGGCCTCAACACTGAAGCTTTCTTT. Translated: CASSLGLNTEAFF.

The chain recombines TRBV5-1 with TRBJ1-2, with D uncertain. CDR1 SGHRS and CDR2 YFSETQ come from the germline V gene. There are 13 residues in the CDR3. The V and J ends lost 0 bases and 2 bases respectively, with 5 bases between them. The CDR3 sequence is CASSLGQNYGYTF. In DNA, the CDR3 is TGCGCCAGCAGCTTGGGTCAAAACTATGGCTACACCTTC.

The CDR3 loop is CASSSIQGTGTEAFF. The CDR3 nucleotides read TGTGCCAGCTCATCGATACAGGGGACGGGCACTGAAGCTTTCTTT. The chain has TRBV18 and TRBJ1-1; 7 nucleotides line up with TRBD1. The CDR3 contains 15 residues. V dropped 5 bases and J dropped 4; count of bases not matched to a gene: 10. Germline lookup yields CDR1 KGHSH and CDR2 LQKENI. The complete variable domain, with remaining parts taken from reference TRBV18 and TRBJ1-1, reads NAGVMQNPRHLVRRRGQEARLRCSPMKGHSHVYWYRQLPEEGLKFMVYLQKENIIDESGMPKERFSAEFPKEGPSILRIQQVVRGDSAAYFCASSSIQGTGTEAFFGQGTRLTVV.

V gene TRBV5-1 combines with J gene TRBJ2-7, with a possible D match to TRBD2 (6 bases). Germline loops: CDR1 SGHRS, CDR2 YFSETQ. V was pared by 0 bases and J by 5 bases, with 18 bases between. There are 16 residues in the CDR3. The CDR3 region is CASSLDAGPLPHEQYF. The CDR3 coding sequence is TGCGCCAGCAGCTTGGATGCGGGACCTTTACCCCACGAGCAGTACTTC.